This is a list of T cell receptor beta chains from one sample in a study of T cells in narcolepsy. Libraries were prepared by immunoSEQ multiplex PCR; TCRdb keeps only in-frame clonotypes and omits some of them. The sample comprises approximately 25,000 clones, about 79% of which are singletons, and approximately 0.71% rests with the top ten. Sequenced material: CD45RA- memory CD4+ T cells from PBMCs. The receptors come from a human donor with narcolepsy. CDR3s include the opening cysteine and the closing phenylalanine or tryptophan. The D gene is left open where the match is weak. A row's size may be missing; if present it is once, few, many or a size class.

d_call,clone_size,cdr3_length,v_call,j_call,cdr3_aa,cdr3_nt
-,few,13,TRBV5-5,TRBJ1-2,CASSPELNYGYTF,TGTGCCAGCAGCCCGGAGCTTAACTATGGCTACACCTTC
-,-,13,TRBV2,TRBJ2-2,CASSAYNTGELFF,TGTGCCAGCAGTGCATACAACACCGGGGAGCTGTTTTTT
-,-,11,TRBV5-6,TRBJ1-1,CASSLDREPFF,TGTGCCAGCAGCTTGGACCGGGAACCTTTCTTT
-,-,15,TRBV6-6,TRBJ2-7,CASRGADARSYEQYF,TGTGCCAGCAGAGGGGCGGACGCCCGCTCCTACGAGCAGTACTTC
-,-,14,TRBV19,TRBJ2-5,CASSGGRRRETQYF,TGTGCCAGTAGTGGGGGCCGCAGGCGAGAGACCCAGTACTTC
-,-,13,TRBV9,TRBJ1-1,CASSGNWGTEAFF,TGTGCCAGCAGCGGGAACTGGGGGACTGAAGCTTTCTTT
-,-,12,TRBV12-5,TRBJ2-5,CASGLDRRTQYF,TGTGCTAGTGGTTTGGACAGGCGGACCCAGTACTTC
-,once,13,TRBV6-5,TRBJ1-1,CASKLYLDTEAFF,TGTGCCAGCAAATTGTACCTAGACACTGAAGCTTTCTTT
TRBD2,-,16,TRBV18,TRBJ2-3,CASSPLAGESTDTQYF,TGTGCCAGCTCACCTTTAGCGGGAGAGTCCACAGATACGCAGTATTTT
-,few,11,TRBV20-1,TRBJ2-7,CSVLRQDEQYF,TGCAGTGTTCTCCGGCAGGACGAGCAGTACTTC
TRBD1,-,15,TRBV5-4,TRBJ1-6,CASSLAGTGKSPLHF,TGTGCCAGCAGCTTGGCCGGGACAGGGAAATCACCCCTCCACTTT
TRBD1,-,13,TRBV28,TRBJ1-2,CASSSAGGSGYTF,TGTGCCAGCAGTTCCGCAGGGGGCTCTGGCTACACCTTC
TRBD1,-,11,TRBV7-8,TRBJ1-2,CASSFGQGVLF,TGTGCCAGCAGCTTCGGGCAGGGGGTTCTCTTC
TRBD1,-,15,TRBV6-1,TRBJ1-5,CASSFRGESNQPQHF,TGTGCCAGCAGTTTCAGGGGGGAGAGCAATCAGCCCCAGCATTTT
-,once,14,TRBV27,TRBJ1-3,CASSRGGVGNTIYF,TGTGCCAGCAGCCGAGGGGGGGTTGGAAACACCATATATTTT
TRBD2,once,17,TRBV11-3,TRBJ2-1,CASSFENGSGVVDEQFF,TGTGCCAGCAGCTTCGAGAACGGTAGCGGGGTGGTCGATGAGCAGTTCTTC
-,-,13,TRBV9,TRBJ1-1,CASSLDSYTEAFF,TGTGCCAGCAGCCTTGACAGCTACACTGAAGCTTTCTTT
-,few,12,TRBV14,TRBJ1-2,CASSSTVQGYTF,TGTGCCAGCAGCTCGACCGTTCAGGGCTACACCTTC
TRBD2,-,15,TRBV23-1,TRBJ2-3,CASSREGLAGDTQYF,TGCGCCAGCAGCCGGGAGGGACTAGCCGGAGATACGCAGTATTTT
TRBD1,-,16,TRBV15,TRBJ2-1,CATSRRQGGLYNEQFF,TGTGCCACCAGCAGGAGACAGGGGGGGCTGTACAATGAGCAGTTCTTC
TRBD1,-,15,TRBV7-2,TRBJ2-7,CASSLSGTGIYEQYF,TGTGCCAGCAGCTTATCCGGGACAGGGATATACGAGCAGTACTTC
-,-,12,TRBV6-5,TRBJ2-2,CASTTVTGELFF,TGTGCCAGCACGACGGTCACCGGGGAGCTGTTTTTT
-,-,12,TRBV19,TRBJ2-7,CASGDSLYEQYF,TGTGCCAGTGGCGATAGTCTGTACGAGCAGTACTTC
TRBD1,-,16,TRBV6-4,TRBJ1-2,CASSLVAGGILSGYTF,TGTGCCAGCTCCCTGGTGGCAGGGGGAATTCTAAGTGGCTACACCTTC
TRBD1,-,15,TRBV6-5,TRBJ1-3,CASSPNRDSGNTIYF,TGTGCCAGCAGTCCCAATCGGGACAGCGGAAACACCATATATTTT
TRBD2,-,14,TRBV10-3,TRBJ2-1,CAIRSSGRRNEQFF,TGTGCCATCAGGTCTAGCGGGAGGAGGAATGAGCAGTTCTTC
TRBD2,-,19,TRBV19,TRBJ2-4,CASSALREGSVLAKNIQYF,TGTGCCAGTAGTGCTCTAAGGGAGGGTTCAGTTCTAGCCAAAAACATTCAGTACTTC
-,-,11,TRBV20-1,TRBJ1-2,CSPEDRLGYTF,TGCAGTCCCGAAGACCGCCTTGGCTACACCTTC
TRBD1,once,14,TRBV6-1,TRBJ1-3,CASSAGTAGNTIYF,TGTGCCAGCAGTGCCGGGACAGCTGGAAACACCATATATTTT
TRBD1,once,19,TRBV4-1,TRBJ2-6,CASSPEGLGGLTGANVLTF,TGCGCCAGCAGCCCAGAGGGGTTAGGGGGCTTAACTGGGGCCAACGTCCTGACTTTC
-,-,13,TRBV27,TRBJ1-5,CASSVQGRQPQHF,TGTGCCAGCAGTGTACAGGGACGGCAGCCCCAGCATTTT